The rows below give T cell receptor beta chains drawn from one sample of a study of blood T cell repertoires in COVID-19. The table came from immunoSEQ multiplex PCR; TCRdb's copy has only in-frame clones and leaves some out. Altogether 200,000 or so clones are present, 70% to 90% being singletons, with the ten largest covering 10% to 14%. Source material: PBMCs or T cells enriched from blood (not recorded which). These receptors all come from a man aged 25-40 years who had recovered from COVID-19. The CDR3 runs from the conserved cysteine through the conserved F or W. Fields, in order: V gene, J gene, clone size, D gene, CDR3 DNA, CDR3 protein. D genes are given only for firm matches. Size is stated for part of the rows, as once, few or many counts, or as a class when the clone is expanded.

v_gene: TRBV7-9
j_gene: TRBJ2-5
abundance: .
d_gene: .
CDR3nt: TGTGCCAGCAGCTTAAATGGGGAGGAGACCCAGTACTTC
CDR3aa: CASSLNGEETQYF

v_gene: TRBV10-3
j_gene: TRBJ1-4
abundance: .
d_gene: .
CDR3nt: TGTGCCATCAGACAGGGATTAGACGATGAAAAACTGTTTTTT
CDR3aa: CAIRQGLDDEKLFF

v_gene: TRBV9
j_gene: TRBJ1-2
abundance: once
d_gene: .
CDR3nt: TGTGCCAGCAGCCCTAGCGGAGGCGGTGAGGGCTACACCTTC
CDR3aa: CASSPSGGGEGYTF

v_gene: TRBV28
j_gene: TRBJ1-5
abundance: few
d_gene: .
CDR3nt: TGTGGCGTTGACAGTGGCAGGGTTGATCAGCCCCAGCATTTT
CDR3aa: CGVDSGRVDQPQHF

v_gene: TRBV2
j_gene: TRBJ2-7
abundance: .
d_gene: .
CDR3nt: TGTGCCAGCATGCGGGGTTTACTGTACGAGCAGTACTTC
CDR3aa: CASMRGLLYEQYF

v_gene: TRBV24-1
j_gene: TRBJ2-1
abundance: .
d_gene: TRBD1
CDR3nt: TGTGCCACCAGTGATGGGACAGTTCTGGAGCAGTTCTTC
CDR3aa: CATSDGTVLEQFF

v_gene: TRBV19
j_gene: TRBJ1-3
abundance: .
d_gene: .
CDR3nt: TGTGCCAGTAGTATTTTACGAAGTGGCGGTCGGGTAAACTCTGGAAACACCATATATTTT
CDR3aa: CASSILRSGGRVNSGNTIYF

v_gene: TRBV28
j_gene: TRBJ2-4
abundance: .
d_gene: TRBD2
CDR3nt: TGTGCCAGCAGTTTAGGACTAGCGGGAGGGCTACCAGCCAAAAACATTCAGTACTTC
CDR3aa: CASSLGLAGGLPAKNIQYF

v_gene: TRBV4-1
j_gene: TRBJ1-1
abundance: .
d_gene: .
CDR3nt: TGCGCCAGCAGGGCCGTTGGGGGGGCTTACGCTGAAGCTTTCTTT
CDR3aa: CASRAVGGAYAEAFF

v_gene: TRBV6-1
j_gene: TRBJ2-7
abundance: .
d_gene: .
CDR3nt: TGTGCCAGCAGTGAACTGGGGGCTTACGAGCAGTACTTC
CDR3aa: CASSELGAYEQYF

v_gene: TRBV7-2
j_gene: TRBJ2-2
abundance: .
d_gene: .
CDR3nt: TGTGCCAGCAGCTTCGCCAGGGTTACCGGGGAGCTGTTTTTT
CDR3aa: CASSFARVTGELFF

v_gene: TRBV7-9
j_gene: TRBJ2-5
abundance: .
d_gene: .
CDR3nt: TGTGCCAGCAGCTTATTGACTGTCGAGAGGCGAGAGACCCAGTACTTC
CDR3aa: CASSLLTVERRETQYF

v_gene: TRBV4-3
j_gene: TRBJ2-7
abundance: .
d_gene: TRBD2
CDR3nt: TGCGCCAGCAGCCTCCAAGACCGGGGGGGCCCCTACGAGCAGTACTTC
CDR3aa: CASSLQDRGGPYEQYF

v_gene: TRBV5-1
j_gene: TRBJ2-3
abundance: .
d_gene: .
CDR3nt: TGCGCCAGCAGCTTGGGTCAGTTCACAGATACGCAGTATTTT
CDR3aa: CASSLGQFTDTQYF

v_gene: TRBV7-4
j_gene: TRBJ1-5
abundance: .
d_gene: .
CDR3nt: TGTGCCAGCCGCCCCGCATACGGGGGGGGGAGCAATCAGCCCCAGCATTTT
CDR3aa: CASRPAYGGGSNQPQHF

v_gene: TRBV12-3/TRBV12-4
j_gene: TRBJ1-1
abundance: .
d_gene: TRBD1
CDR3nt: TGTGCCAGCAGGGGACAGCTGAACACTGAAGCTTTCTTT
CDR3aa: CASRGQLNTEAFF

v_gene: TRBV7-9
j_gene: TRBJ1-4
abundance: .
d_gene: TRBD1
CDR3nt: TGTGCCAGCAGCTTAAGACAGGGGGCTAATGAAAAACTGTTTTTT
CDR3aa: CASSLRQGANEKLFF

v_gene: TRBV9
j_gene: TRBJ2-1
abundance: .
d_gene: .
CDR3nt: TGTGCCAGCAGCGACAACCAGGGGCATAAGTACAATGAGCAGTTCTTC
CDR3aa: CASSDNQGHKYNEQFF

v_gene: TRBV6-2/TRBV6-3
j_gene: TRBJ2-3
abundance: .
d_gene: TRBD2
CDR3nt: TGTGCCAGCAGCCGCGGGACTAGCGGGGGAGAGCAGTATTTT
CDR3aa: CASSRGTSGGEQYF

v_gene: TRBV7-9
j_gene: TRBJ2-1
abundance: .
d_gene: TRBD2
CDR3nt: TGTGCCAGCGGTATCCGAGCGGGAGTCTCCTACAATGAGCAGTTCTTC
CDR3aa: CASGIRAGVSYNEQFF

v_gene: TRBV7-9
j_gene: TRBJ1-2
abundance: .
d_gene: TRBD1
CDR3nt: TGTGCCAGCAGCTTAGAGCTTAAGGGGGCGTATGGCTACACCTTC
CDR3aa: CASSLELKGAYGYTF

v_gene: TRBV4-1
j_gene: TRBJ1-2
abundance: .
d_gene: TRBD1
CDR3nt: TGCGCCAGCAGCCAACGGACAGGAACCGGTCGTGGCTACACCTTC
CDR3aa: CASSQRTGTGRGYTF

v_gene: TRBV7-6
j_gene: TRBJ2-7
abundance: .
d_gene: TRBD2
CDR3nt: TGTGCCAGCAGCTTAATACTAGCGGGAGTGGGGGAGCAGTACTTC
CDR3aa: CASSLILAGVGEQYF

v_gene: TRBV19
j_gene: TRBJ1-1
abundance: once
d_gene: TRBD1
CDR3nt: TGTGCCAGTACCTCTTCCGGGGTGGGGACAGGACTTTTCTTT
CDR3aa: CASTSSGVGTGLFF

v_gene: TRBV3-1/TRBV3-2
j_gene: TRBJ1-6
abundance: .
d_gene: .
CDR3nt: TGTGCCAGCAGCAGGCGGGCGACTTATAATTCACCCCTCCACTTT
CDR3aa: CASSRRATYNSPLHF

v_gene: TRBV25-1
j_gene: TRBJ1-1
abundance: .
d_gene: .
CDR3nt: TGTGCCAGCACTCCGCAGGGGAAGAACACTGAAGCTTTCTTT
CDR3aa: CASTPQGKNTEAFF

v_gene: TRBV5-1
j_gene: TRBJ2-5
abundance: .
d_gene: .
CDR3nt: TGCGCCAGCAGCTTGGGCATCGCGGAAACCCAGTACTTC
CDR3aa: CASSLGIAETQYF

v_gene: TRBV3-1/TRBV3-2
j_gene: TRBJ2-7
abundance: .
d_gene: TRBD2
CDR3nt: TGTGCCAGCAGCCAGGTCGGGGGGAAGTCCTCCTACGAGCAGTACTTC
CDR3aa: CASSQVGGKSSYEQYF

v_gene: TRBV11-3
j_gene: TRBJ1-3
abundance: .
d_gene: TRBD1
CDR3nt: TGTGCCAGCAGCTTAGCTCCGGGACAGAGAGGAAACACCATATATTTT
CDR3aa: CASSLAPGQRGNTIYF

v_gene: TRBV12-3/TRBV12-4
j_gene: TRBJ1-1
abundance: .
d_gene: .
CDR3nt: TGTGCCAGCAGTCGACAGCGAGAAGCTTTCTTT
CDR3aa: CASSRQREAFF

v_gene: TRBV24-1
j_gene: TRBJ2-1
abundance: .
d_gene: TRBD1
CDR3nt: TGTGCCACCGGACAGGGGGCCGGCAATGAGCAGTTCTTC
CDR3aa: CATGQGAGNEQFF

v_gene: TRBV7-2
j_gene: TRBJ2-5
abundance: .
d_gene: TRBD2
CDR3nt: TGTGCCAGCAGCTTAGCGAGGGGCCTAGCGGGAGGACCTCTGTACCAAGAGACCCAGTACTTC
CDR3aa: CASSLARGLAGGPLYQETQYF

v_gene: TRBV11-1
j_gene: TRBJ2-7
abundance: .
d_gene: .
CDR3nt: TGTGCCAGCAGCTTAGCGATTGGCAGACTGAGCTCCTACGAGCAGTACTTC
CDR3aa: CASSLAIGRLSSYEQYF

v_gene: TRBV3-1/TRBV3-2
j_gene: TRBJ2-7
abundance: .
d_gene: TRBD2
CDR3nt: TGTGCCAGCAGCGATCGACTAGCCCCTCGGGACGAGCAGTACTTC
CDR3aa: CASSDRLAPRDEQYF

v_gene: TRBV2
j_gene: TRBJ2-7
abundance: .
d_gene: .
CDR3nt: TGTGCCAGCTGGCGGGAAGGGACAGCCTCCTACGAGCAGTACTTC
CDR3aa: CASWREGTASYEQYF

v_gene: TRBV3-1/TRBV3-2
j_gene: TRBJ2-7
abundance: .
d_gene: TRBD2
CDR3nt: TGTGCCAGCAGCCCAGCGGGAGTCCTCGAGCAGTACTTC
CDR3aa: CASSPAGVLEQYF

v_gene: TRBV5-1
j_gene: TRBJ1-4
abundance: .
d_gene: .
CDR3nt: TGCGCCAGCAGGGACAGAGGTGAAAAACTGTTTTTT
CDR3aa: CASRDRGEKLFF

v_gene: TRBV9
j_gene: TRBJ1-6
abundance: .
d_gene: .
CDR3nt: TGTGCCAGCAGCGACCCGGGACACCACTCCTATAATTCACCCCTCCACTTT
CDR3aa: CASSDPGHHSYNSPLHF

v_gene: TRBV20-1
j_gene: TRBJ1-2
abundance: once
d_gene: TRBD1
CDR3nt: TGCAGTGCTAGTGGGGGACAGGGCTATGGCTACACCTTC
CDR3aa: CSASGGQGYGYTF

v_gene: TRBV7-2
j_gene: TRBJ1-1
abundance: .
d_gene: .
CDR3nt: TGTGCCAGCAGCTTCCAGGGAGGCACTGAAGCTTTCTTT
CDR3aa: CASSFQGGTEAFF

v_gene: TRBV11-3
j_gene: TRBJ2-1
abundance: .
d_gene: TRBD2
CDR3nt: TGTGCCAGCAGCTCCACCCCAACTAGCGGGGATTACAATGAGCAGTTCTTC
CDR3aa: CASSSTPTSGDYNEQFF